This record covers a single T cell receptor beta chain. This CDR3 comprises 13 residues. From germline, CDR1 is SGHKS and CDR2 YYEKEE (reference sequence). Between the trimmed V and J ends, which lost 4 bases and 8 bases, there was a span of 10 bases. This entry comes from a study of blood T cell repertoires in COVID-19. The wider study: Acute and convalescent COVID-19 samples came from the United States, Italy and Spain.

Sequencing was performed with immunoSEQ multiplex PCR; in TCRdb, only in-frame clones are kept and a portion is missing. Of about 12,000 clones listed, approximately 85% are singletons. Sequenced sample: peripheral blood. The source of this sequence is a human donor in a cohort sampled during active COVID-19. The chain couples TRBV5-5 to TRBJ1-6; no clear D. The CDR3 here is CASSAQVDSPLHF. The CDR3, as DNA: TGTGCCAGCAGCGCTCAGGTGGATTCACCCCTCCACTTT.